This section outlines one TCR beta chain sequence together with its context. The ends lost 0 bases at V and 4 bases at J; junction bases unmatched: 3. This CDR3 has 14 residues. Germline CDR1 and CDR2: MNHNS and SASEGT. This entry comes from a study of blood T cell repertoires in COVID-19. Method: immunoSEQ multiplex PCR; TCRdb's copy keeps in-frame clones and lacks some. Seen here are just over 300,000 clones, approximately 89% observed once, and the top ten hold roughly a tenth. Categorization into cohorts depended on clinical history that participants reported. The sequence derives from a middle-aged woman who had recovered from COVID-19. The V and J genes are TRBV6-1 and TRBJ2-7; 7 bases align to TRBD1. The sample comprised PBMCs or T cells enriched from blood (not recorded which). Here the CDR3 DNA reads TGTGCCAGCAGTGAAGCCTGGGACAGATACGAGCAGTACTTC. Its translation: CASSEAWDRYEQYF.